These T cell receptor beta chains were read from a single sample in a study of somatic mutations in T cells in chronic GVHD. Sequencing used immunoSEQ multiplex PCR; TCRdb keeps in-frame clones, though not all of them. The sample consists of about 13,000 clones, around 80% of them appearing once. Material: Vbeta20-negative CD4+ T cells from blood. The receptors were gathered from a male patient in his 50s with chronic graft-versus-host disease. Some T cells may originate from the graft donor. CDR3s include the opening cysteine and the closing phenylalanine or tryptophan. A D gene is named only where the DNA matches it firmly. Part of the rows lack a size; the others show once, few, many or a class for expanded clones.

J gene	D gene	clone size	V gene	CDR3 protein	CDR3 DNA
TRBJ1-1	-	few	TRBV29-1	CSVRDLSTEAFF	TGCAGCGTCAGGGATTTGAGCACTGAAGCTTTCTTT
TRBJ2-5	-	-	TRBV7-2	CASSSYGETQYF	TGTGCCAGCAGCTCCTACGGAGAGACCCAGTACTTC
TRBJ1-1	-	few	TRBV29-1	CSVDVRGTEAFF	TGCAGCGTGGACGTTAGGGGGACTGAAGCTTTCTTT
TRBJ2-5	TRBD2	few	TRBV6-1	CASSATLAGAQETQYF	TGTGCCAGCAGTGCAACTCTAGCGGGGGCCCAAGAGACCCAGTACTTC
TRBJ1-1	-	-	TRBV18	CASSRQAPRGTEAFF	TGTGCCAGCTCGCGACAGGCCCCAAGGGGCACTGAAGCTTTCTTT
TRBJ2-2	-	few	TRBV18	CASSPPSPSTGELFF	TGTGCCAGCTCACCACCTAGTCCGTCTACCGGGGAGCTGTTTTTT
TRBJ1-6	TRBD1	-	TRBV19	CASSIFAGTENSPLHF	TGTGCCAGTAGTATTTTCGCCGGGACAGAAAATTCACCCCTCCACTTT
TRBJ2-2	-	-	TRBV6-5	CASSLLAGELFF	TGTGCCAGCAGTTTACTAGCCGGGGAGCTGTTTTTT
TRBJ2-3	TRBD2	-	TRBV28	CASSSPALAGRFTDTQYF	TGTGCCAGCAGTTCCCCGGCACTAGCGGGGAGATTCACAGATACGCAGTATTTT
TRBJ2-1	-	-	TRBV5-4	CASSPAVGRSYNEQFF	TGTGCCAGCAGCCCGGCGGTGGGTAGGTCCTACAATGAGCAGTTCTTC
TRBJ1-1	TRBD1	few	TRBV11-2	CASSSDRGFTMNTEAFF	TGTGCCAGCAGCTCGGACAGGGGTTTTACGATGAACACTGAAGCTTTCTTT
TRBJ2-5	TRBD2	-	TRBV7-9	CASSPGTSGTQETQYF	TGTGCCAGCAGCCCCGGGACTAGCGGGACTCAAGAGACCCAGTACTTC
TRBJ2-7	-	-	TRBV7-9	CASSYPSQGGEQYF	TGTGCCAGCAGCTACCCCTCGCAGGGAGGCGAGCAGTACTTC
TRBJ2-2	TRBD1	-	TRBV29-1	CSVQGAGELFF	TGCAGCGTACAGGGGGCCGGGGAGCTGTTTTTT
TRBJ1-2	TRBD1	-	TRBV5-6	CASGSGTGRLYNYGYTF	TGTGCCAGCGGCTCCGGGACAGGGAGACTCTATAACTATGGCTACACCTTC
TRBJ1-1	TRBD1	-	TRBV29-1	CSAAPNWGQQAFF	TGCAGCGCCGCCCCCAACTGGGGACAGCAAGCTTTCTTT
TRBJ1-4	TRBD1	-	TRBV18	CASSPPQTGGEKLFF	TGTGCCAGCTCACCACCGCAGACAGGGGGAGAAAAACTGTTTTTT
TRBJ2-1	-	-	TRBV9	CASSPAGGRGSYNEQFF	TGTGCCAGCAGCCCCGCCGGAGGGAGAGGGTCCTACAATGAGCAGTTCTTC
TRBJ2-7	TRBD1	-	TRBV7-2	CASSTFLDRGSYEQYF	TGTGCCAGCAGCACCTTCCTGGACAGGGGTTCCTACGAGCAGTACTTC
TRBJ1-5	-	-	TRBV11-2	CASSLDILGAQHF	TGTGCCAGCAGCTTAGATATATTAGGAGCCCAGCATTTT
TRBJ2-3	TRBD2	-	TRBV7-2	CASSGQSGGATDTQYF	TGTGCCAGCAGCGGCCAGAGCGGGGGGGCAACAGATACGCAGTATTTT
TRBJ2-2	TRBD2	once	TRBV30	CASSRAGASTGELFF	TGTGCCTCCTCGAGAGCGGGGGCCAGCACCGGGGAGCTGTTTTTT
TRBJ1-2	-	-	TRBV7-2	CASSLEGGQDYGYTF	TGTGCCAGCAGCTTAGAAGGAGGCCAGGACTATGGCTACACCTTC
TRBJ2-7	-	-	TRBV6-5	CASTTAGSGEQYF	TGTGCCAGCACCACAGCTGGCTCAGGCGAGCAGTACTTC
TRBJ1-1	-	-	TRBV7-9	CASSAGAFF	TGTGCCAGCAGTGCGGGGGCTTTCTTT
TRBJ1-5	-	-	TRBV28	CASSYAEKPQHF	TGTGCCAGCAGTTATGCGGAGAAGCCCCAGCATTTT
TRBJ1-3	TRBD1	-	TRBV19	CASSLDRGSGNTIYF	TGTGCCAGTAGTCTGGACAGGGGGTCTGGAAACACCATATATTTT
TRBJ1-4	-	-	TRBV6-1	CASRWSRATNEKLFF	TGTGCCAGCAGGTGGAGCAGGGCAACTAATGAAAAACTGTTTTTT
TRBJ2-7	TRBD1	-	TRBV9	CASSVASGGAFDEQYF	TGTGCCAGCAGCGTAGCTTCAGGGGGCGCGTTCGACGAGCAGTACTTC